These 31 T cell receptor beta chains share one sample of origin, sequenced in a study of blood T cell repertoires in COVID-19. Profiling relied on immunoSEQ multiplex PCR, and the TCRdb table lists in-frame clones only, not all of them. The sample lists over 55,000 clones; 85% to 90% were seen once. Sequenced material: peripheral blood. The receptors originated from a man in his fifties or sixties with active COVID-19.

The gene calls are TRBV30 and TRBJ2-3; TRBD2 might be the D (6 bases). Per the germline V gene, CDR1 is GTSNPN and CDR2 is SVGIG (reference sequence). The CDR3 spans 12 residues. Trimming took off 2 bases at V and 4 bases at J, with 7 bases between the two ends. CDR3: CAWSTSSDTQYF. In DNA, the CDR3 is TGTGCCTGGAGTACTAGCTCAGATACGCAGTATTTT.

V usage is TRBV18 and J usage is TRBJ2-7; TRBD1 aligns across 9 bases. Germline CDR1 and CDR2: KGHSH and LQKENI. CDR3 length: 14 amino acids. With 6 bases clipped from V and 5 bases from J, the junction kept 8 bases outside the gene matches. In nucleotides, the CDR3 is TGTGCCAGCTCCCGGGACAGGGATATCCACGAGCAGTACTTC. Amino acids: CASSRDRDIHEQYF.

The gene calls are TRBV7-2 and TRBJ2-2; a weak D match, TRBD1 (6 bases). The V gene lost 5 bases and the J gene lost 0 bases, with 19 bases spanning the gap. In germline, CDR1 is SGHTA, CDR2 FQGNSA. The CDR3 consists of 18 residues. In DNA, the CDR3 is TGTGCCAGCAGCCCTCCGGGACAAAGATTCTCGAACACCGGGGAGCTGTTTTTT. Amino acid sequence: CASSPPGQRFSNTGELFF.

The chain uses TRBV21-1 and TRBJ2-4; the D call TRBD1 from the table was never checked on the DNA. TRBV21-1 is annotated as a pseudogene. The CDR3 sequence is 17 residues long. The CDR3 DNA reads as TGTGCCAGCAGCAACCTCGTCGTAACAGGGCCGCGAAACATTCAGTACTTC. Its protein is CASSNLVVTGPRNIQYF.

The chain is built from TRBV11-1 and TRBJ1-1; TRBD1 is a possible D gene (5 bases). V lost 8 bases and J 3 bases, leaving 13 bases between the germline ends. Germline lookup yields CDR1 SGHAT and CDR2 FQDESV (reference sequence). The CDR3 spans 13 residues. This CDR3 is CASGVGGDTEAFF. CDR3 bases: TGTGCCAGCGGGGTAGGAGGGGACACTGAAGCTTTCTTT.

V usage is TRBV5-4 and J usage is TRBJ2-7, with 11 bases matching TRBD2. J was trimmed by 0 bases and V by 1 base; bases with no gene match: 3. The CDR3 totals 16 residues. Looked up from germline, CDR1 is SGHNT and CDR2 is YYREEE (reference sequence). The CDR3 is CASSLSLAGVSYEQYF. Written as DNA, the CDR3 is TGTGCCAGCAGCTTGTCACTAGCGGGGGTCTCCTACGAGCAGTACTTC.

This chain joins TRBV7-2 and TRBJ1-3, with a weak D call TRBD1 (6 bases). Germline V gene data show CDR1 as SGHTA and CDR2 as FQGNSA. The V gene lost 2 bases and the J gene lost 3 bases, with 14 bases spanning the gap. CDR3 length: 16 residues. CDR3 sequence (DNA): TGTGCCAGCAGCTTAAAGGGAGGGGGGTTTGGAAACACCATATATTTT. Translating gives CASSLKGGGFGNTIYF.

The chain carries TRBV27 and TRBJ2-5; D is unresolved. This CDR3 spans 14 amino acids. Trimming removed 4 bases at V and 5 bases at J, with 14 bases between. The germline V gene encodes CDR1 MNHEY and CDR2 SMNVEV (reference sequence). As DNA, the CDR3 is TGTGCCAGCAGTTCCAGCGCCCCCATGGAGACCCAGTACTTC. Translated, it gives CASSSSAPMETQYF.

The rearrangement links TRBV6-5 to TRBJ1-4; D not resolved. Trimming removed 2 bases at V and 0 bases at J, with 7 bases between. The CDR3 has 15 residues. The V gene's germline CDR1 is MNHEY and CDR2 SVGAGI. The CDR3 DNA sequence: TGTGCCAGCAGTTACGGGCAAGCAACTAATGAAAAACTGTTTTTT. Translating gives CASSYGQATNEKLFF.

The chain recombines TRBV19 with TRBJ1-5; D unclear. This CDR3 has 13 residues. In germline, CDR1 is LNHDA, CDR2 SQIVND (reference sequence). The V and J ends lost 4 bases and 4 bases respectively, with 8 bases between them. The CDR3 reads CASSSSVNQPQHF. The DNA for the CDR3 is TGTGCCAGTAGTAGTTCAGTGAATCAGCCCCAGCATTTT.

With respect to this clone: At the DNA level, this CDR3 is encoded by other sequences in the same sample as well. The genes are TRBV4-3 and TRBJ2-7; TRBD2 is a possible D gene (6 bases). This CDR3 is built from 15 residues. Germline-derived CDR1 and CDR2 are LGHNA and YSLEER. V shed 0 bases and J shed 5 bases, with 14 bases lying between them. The CDR3 sequence: CASSQDTGRIDEQYF. CDR3 in DNA: TGCGCCAGCAGCCAAGATACCGGGAGAATCGACGAGCAGTACTTC.

This chain uses TRBV6-5 with TRBJ1-4, with 9 bases fitting TRBD1. J lost 8 bases, V lost 6 bases, and 7 bases had no gene match. This CDR3 comprises 14 residues. Per germline, CDR1 MNHEY and CDR2 SVGAGI. The DNA of the CDR3 is TGTGCCAGCAGCACAGGGGGCGCCGAGGAAAAACTGTTTTTT. Its protein product is CASSTGGAEEKLFF.

This sequence joins TRBV5-1 and TRBJ2-3; D ambiguous. Germline V CDR1 and CDR2: SGHRS, YFSETQ. The ends were cut back, 1 base at V and 4 bases at J, with 10 bases in the middle. The CDR3 consists of 14 residues. CDR3 sequence: CASSLRLEADTQYF. CDR3 in DNA: TGCGCCAGCAGCTTGAGGCTAGAGGCAGATACGCAGTATTTT.

The chain employs TRBV28 and TRBJ1-1, with D tentatively TRBD1 (5 bases). Trimming stripped 2 bases from V and 11 bases from J, with 12 bases between. Germline V lookup: CDR1 MDHEN, CDR2 SYDVKM. This CDR3 contains 12 residues. This chain's CDR3 is CASSLGAYGAFF. In DNA form, the CDR3 reads TGTGCCAGCAGTTTAGGGGCCTACGGCGCTTTCTTT.

The rearrangement links TRBV18 to TRBJ2-3, with 8 bases fitting TRBD2. This CDR3 has 17 residues. The V gene's germline CDR1 is KGHSH and CDR2 LQKENI. The V segment lost 3 bases and the J segment 0 bases; nucleotides outside the gene matches: 8. The CDR3 coding sequence is TGTGCCAGCTCACCGCTGAGCGGGGGAGATAGCACAGATACGCAGTATTTT. Protein: CASSPLSGGDSTDTQYF. Using reference TRBV18 and TRBJ2-3 for the parts outside the CDR3, the full variable domain is NAGVMQNPRHLVRRRGQEARLRCSPMKGHSHVYWYRQLPEEGLKFMVYLQKENIIDESGMPKERFSAEFPKEGPSILRIQQVVRGDSAAYFCASSPLSGGDSTDTQYFGPGTRLTVL.

The chain carries TRBV11-2 and TRBJ1-2; D call uncertain. V was clipped by 1 base and J by 1 base, with 10 bases between them. The CDR3 contains 15 residues. Germline assignment: CDR1 SGHAT and CDR2 FQNNGV. The CDR3 DNA reads TGTGCCAGCAGCTTAGGGGCCGAGATTAACTATGGCTACACCTTC. Translated: CASSLGAEINYGYTF.

The chain couples TRBV19 to TRBJ2-3, with 11 positions matching TRBD2. V shed 3 bases and J 5 bases; nucleotides not matched to a gene: 7. The V gene's germline CDR1 is LNHDA and CDR2 SQIVND (reference sequence). CDR3 size: 16 residues. The CDR3 bases are TGTGCCAGTAGTATCCCACATAGCGGGGGGGGAGATACGCAGTATTTT. Its translation is CASSIPHSGGGDTQYF.

This clone has only a few counts. The chain links TRBV24-1 to TRBJ2-1; 9 bases are shared with TRBD1. V shed 4 bases and J 6 bases; nucleotides not matched to a gene: 6. CDR1 KGHDR and CDR2 SFDVKD come from the germline V gene. The CDR3 length is 15 residues. CDR3 nucleotide sequence: TGTGCCACCAGTGACCCGGGACAGGGAATCAATGAGCAGTTCTTC. Translation: CATSDPGQGINEQFF.

The V gene is TRBV6-2 or TRBV6-3, the J gene TRBJ1-1, with D maybe TRBD1 (5 bases). The CDR3 has 14 amino acids. The germline gives CDR1 MNHEY, CDR2 SVGEGT. Trimming cost V 4 bases and J 5 bases, with 14 bases left between them. CDR3 region: CASSLTRAGTEAFF. CDR3 DNA: TGTGCCAGCAGTTTAACCAGGGCGGGAACTGAAGCTTTCTTT.

The CDR3 DNA reads as TGTGCCAGCAGTTTAGGCCAGGTCCCCACAGATACGCAGTATTTT. Its protein is CASSLGQVPTDTQYF. The chain links TRBV28 to TRBJ2-3; no firm D call. The CDR3 extends over 15 amino acids. V lost 2 bases and J lost 2, with 11 bases in between. Germline lookup yields CDR1 MDHEN and CDR2 SYDVKM.

The V gene is TRBV7-2, the J gene TRBJ2-5; perhaps TRBD2 as D (6 bases). CDR3 length equals 15 residues. With 1 base removed from V and 4 bases from J, the gap between germline ends came to 13 bases. CDR1 SGHTA and CDR2 FQGNSA come from the germline V gene. This CDR3 reads CASSLVSGAGETQYF. The CDR3 bases are TGTGCCAGCAGCTTAGTGTCAGGAGCGGGAGAGACCCAGTACTTC. Full variable domain (remainder filled in from reference TRBV7-2 and TRBJ2-5): GAGVSQSPSNKVTEKGKDVELRCDPISGHTALYWYRQSLGQGLEFLIYFQGNSAPDKSGLPSDRFSAERTGGSVSTLTIQRTQQEDSAVYLCASSLVSGAGETQYFGPGTRLLVL.

The V gene is TRBV5-1, the J gene TRBJ1-1; TRBD1 agrees at 8 bases. Germline CDR1 reads SGHRS; CDR2 reads YFSETQ. CDR3 length: 12 amino acids. Germline trimming cut 0 bases from V and 8 bases from J; bases unmatched to any gene: 0. CDR3 DNA: TGCGCCAGCAGCTTGGACAGGGGGGAAGCTTTCTTT. It encodes CASSLDRGEAFF.

The V gene is TRBV29-1, the J gene TRBJ1-2, with no clear D. The V gene lost 4 bases and the J gene lost 4 bases, with 13 bases spanning the gap. The CDR3 totals 13 residues. CDR1 and CDR2 from the germline V gene are SQVTM and ANQGSEA. CDR3 DNA sequence: TGCAGCGTTGGGGCGGGGTTGGGCTATGGCTACACCTTC. It codes for CSVGAGLGYGYTF.

The rearrangement links TRBV6-6 to TRBJ2-5; 9 bases are a match to TRBD2. The CDR3 covers 18 residues. Germline assignment: CDR1 MNHNY and CDR2 SVGAGI (reference sequence). V lost 5 bases to trimming and J lost 4 bases; unmatched junction nucleotides: 17. CDR3 residues: CASSPAVTSGFYPETQYF. DNA of the CDR3: TGTGCCAGCAGTCCTGCAGTGACTAGCGGATTTTACCCAGAGACCCAGTACTTC.

This chain connects TRBV28 to TRBJ1-2, with D possibly matching TRBD1 (5 bases). Germline loops: CDR1 MDHEN, CDR2 SYDVKM. V dropped 2 bases and J dropped 4 bases, with 14 bases sitting between them. The CDR3 has 15 residues. CDR3 nucleotides: TGTGCCAGCAGTTTAGCAGGGCCTGATGGCTATGGCTACACCTTC. It encodes CASSLAGPDGYGYTF.

The V and J genes are TRBV14 and TRBJ1-1, with unresolved D. This CDR3 is built from 14 residues. CDR1 SGHDN and CDR2 FVKESK come from the germline V gene. With 2 bases removed from V and 1 base from J, the gap between germline ends came to 8 bases. The CDR3: CASSQLSPNTEAFF. In DNA, the CDR3 is TGTGCCAGCAGCCAATTAAGCCCGAACACTGAAGCTTTCTTT. Complete variable domain (other parts from reference TRBV14 and TRBJ1-1): EAGVTQFPSHSVIEKGQTVTLRCDPISGHDNLYWYRRVMGKEIKFLLHFVKESKQDESGMPNNRFLAERTGGTYSTLKVQPAELEDSGVYFCASSQLSPNTEAFFGQGTRLTVV.

This clone has just a few counts. This chain joins TRBV28 and TRBJ1-5, with TRBD1 matching 7 bases. Germline lookup yields CDR1 MDHEN and CDR2 SYDVKM. CDR3 length: 15 amino acids. J was trimmed by 0 bases and V by 4 bases; bases with no gene match: 3. This CDR3 is CASSSGTVSNQPQHF. Written as DNA, the CDR3 is TGTGCCAGCAGTTCCGGGACAGTTAGCAATCAGCCCCAGCATTTT.

V and J are TRBV21-1 and TRBJ2-3; TRBD1 is the table's D call and was not checked against the DNA. TRBV21-1 is a documented pseudogene. The CDR3 has 17 amino acids. The CDR3 sequence: CASSKLAGGTFTDTQYF. The CDR3 DNA sequence: TGTGCCAGCAGCAAATTGGCAGGGGGGACGTTCACAGATACGCAGTATTTT.

CDR3 DNA: TGTGCCAGCAGATCTACAGGGTCGGCCTACGAGCAGTACTTC. It translates to CASRSTGSAYEQYF. This chain joins TRBV28 and TRBJ2-7; TRBD1 is a possible D gene (6 bases). With 6 bases removed from V and 2 bases from J, the gap between germline ends came to 14 bases. CDR1 is MDHEN and CDR2 is SYDVKM in the germline V gene. The CDR3 sequence is 14 residues long.

This clone came up a few times. The CDR3 region has the DNA TGTGCCAGCAGCCCACAGGGGGCAGGCACTGAAGCTTTCTTT. This encodes CASSPQGAGTEAFF. The V call is TRBV7-3, the J call TRBJ1-1; 9 bases line up with TRBD1. V lost 5 bases and J lost 4; bases outside the gene matches: 5. This CDR3 is built from 14 residues. Germline CDR1 SGHTA, CDR2 FQGTGA.

This chain uses TRBV19 with TRBJ1-1; 9 bases line up with TRBD1. The length of the CDR3 is 16 residues. Germline V gene sequence: CDR1 LNHDA, CDR2 SQIVND (reference sequence). The J segment lost 0 bases and the V segment lost 3 bases, leaving 5 bases of the junction unmatched. This CDR3 is CASSMRDRAMNTEAFF. The DNA of the CDR3 is TGTGCCAGTAGTATGCGGGACAGGGCAATGAACACTGAAGCTTTCTTT. Combining the CDR3 with reference TRBV19 and TRBJ1-1 gives the whole variable domain DGGITQSPKYLFRKEGQNVTLSCEQNLNHDAMYWYRQDPGQGLRLIYYSQIVNDFQKGDIAEGYSVSREKKESFPLTVTSAQKNPTAFYLCASSMRDRAMNTEAFFGQGTRLTVV.